The rows below give T cell receptor beta chains drawn from one sample of a study of cytomegalovirus exposure and HLA in healthy donors. Using immunoSEQ multiplex PCR, the repertoire was profiled, and TCRdb retains in-frame clones only, with some absent. The table records approximately 300,000 clones, about nine tenths of them present only once. The sequenced sample was PBMCs. The receptors were sampled from a woman under 30 in good health and CMV-seronegative. CDR3s include the opening cysteine and the closing phenylalanine or tryptophan. The D gene is left open where the match is weak. The size entry is marked missing in some rows and otherwise reads once, few, many or a size class.

j_call d_call v_call clone_size cdr3_aa cdr3_nt
TRBJ1-5 - TRBV7-2 - CASSLAQGPQHF TGTGCCAGCAGCTTAGCCCAGGGGCCCCAGCATTTT
TRBJ2-1 TRBD2 TRBV13 - CASSIPGTSGRNEQFF TGTGCCAGCAGCATCCCCGGGACTAGCGGCCGTAATGAGCAGTTCTTC
TRBJ2-7 - TRBV6-5 - CASSYSISLGQDEQYF TGTGCCAGCAGTTACTCGATTTCACTAGGGCAGGACGAGCAGTACTTC
TRBJ2-1 - TRBV4-3 - CASSQEWATYNEQFF TGCGCCAGCAGCCAAGAATGGGCCACCTACAATGAGCAGTTCTTC
TRBJ1-1 - TRBV7-2 - CASSSFRQPTEAFF TGTGCCAGCAGCTCCTTTCGACAGCCCACTGAAGCTTTCTTT
TRBJ1-4 - TRBV27 - CASKGGGTGEKLFF TGTGCCAGCAAGGGGGGGGGCACCGGAGAAAAACTGTTTTTT
TRBJ2-7 TRBD1 TRBV6-6 - CASSSPGTGAYEQYF TGTGCCAGCAGTTCCCCCGGGACAGGGGCCTACGAGCAGTACTTC
TRBJ2-1 TRBD2 TRBV5-6 - CASSPLAEEAYNEQFF TGTGCCAGCAGCCCTCTAGCGGAGGAGGCCTACAATGAGCAGTTCTTC
TRBJ2-7 - TRBV11-1 - CASSDSAAYEQYF TGTGCCAGCTCAGACTCCGCCGCCTACGAGCAGTACTTC
TRBJ2-7 TRBD1 TRBV2 - CAVAPPGQGAVNEQYF TGTGCCGTCGCGCCCCCGGGACAGGGGGCCGTAAACGAGCAGTACTTC
TRBJ2-3 - TRBV28 once CASTGGTDTQYF TGTGCCAGCACAGGCGGCACAGATACGCAGTATTTT
TRBJ2-7 TRBD2 TRBV28 - CASRLGTSGTYEQYF TGTGCCAGCAGGCTAGGGACTAGCGGTACCTACGAGCAGTACTTC
TRBJ2-3 TRBD2 TRBV5-6 - CASSLVGTSGVDTQYF TGTGCCAGCAGCTTGGTAGGGACTAGCGGCGTAGATACGCAGTATTTT
TRBJ1-2 TRBD1 TRBV6-5 - CASSRQGTNYGYTF TGTGCCAGCAGCAGACAGGGGACTAACTATGGCTACACCTTC
TRBJ1-1 TRBD1 TRBV29-1 - CSAQVDRGLSGTEAFF TGCAGCGCCCAGGTCGACAGGGGGCTGTCGGGTACTGAAGCTTTCTTT